The 25 T cell receptor beta chains below come from one sample, sequenced in a study of human T cells and chemical hapten exposure. For the library, individual cDNA molecules each received unique molecular identifiers. MiXCR, applied by TCRdb to the reads, yields one record per CDR3 protein. The profile shows around 120,000 distinct CDR3 sequences, over 6.5% of them singletons. Sequencing started from total RNA isolated from unfractionated whole blood. Sequencing used whole blood. Receptors were obtained from a human donor in good health. Some clones in this sample may be carry-over from other donors' samples.

The V and J genes are TRBV10-3 and TRBJ2-7, with 11 bases fitting TRBD2. The ends lost 3 bases at V and 3 bases at J; junction bases unmatched: 4. Germline CDR1 reads ENHRY; CDR2 reads SYGVKD. The CDR3 runs 15 residues. CDR3 DNA sequence: TGTGCCATCAGTGACCCCACTAGCGGGGGCTACGAGCAGTACTTC. This translates into CAISDPTSGGYEQYF.

V gene TRBV6-5 combines with J gene TRBJ2-5; D is unresolved. The V gene's germline CDR1 is MNHEY and CDR2 SVGAGI. The CDR3 is made up of 14 amino acids. V was clipped by 5 bases and J by 2 bases, with 12 bases between them. The CDR3 is CASSPYLGQETQYF. CDR3 nucleotide sequence: TGTGCCAGCAGTCCCTATTTAGGACAAGAGACCCAGTACTTC.

There are many counts of this clonotype. The chain joins TRBV10-3 to TRBJ2-3; 8 nucleotides align to TRBD2. The J segment lost 2 bases and the V segment lost 6 bases, leaving 4 bases of the junction unmatched. The germline CDR1 and CDR2 sequences are ENHRY and SYGVKD. The length of the CDR3 is 14 residues. DNA for the CDR3: TGTGCCATCAGGGGACTAGACAACACAGATACGCAGTATTTT. It codes for CAIRGLDNTDTQYF.

The CDR3 reads CASSLDRGRPELFF. The CDR3 DNA reads TGTGCCAGCAGCTTAGATAGGGGGCGTCCAGAGCTGTTTTTT. The chain uses TRBV7-8 and TRBJ2-2, with 7 bases that match TRBD1. Looked up from germline, CDR1 is SGHVS and CDR2 is FQNEAQ. There are 14 residues in the CDR3. Trimming took 1 base from V and 11 from J; bases not matched to a gene: 7.

V is TRBV5-1 and J is TRBJ2-7, with unresolved D. The CDR3 has 15 residues. From germline, CDR1 is SGHRS and CDR2 YFSETQ. Trimming pared 0 bases from V and 1 base from J, leaving 11 bases between. The CDR3 here is CASSLVAGTSYEQYF. CDR3 coding DNA: TGCGCCAGCAGCTTGGTTGCCGGAACTTCCTACGAGCAGTACTTC.

This chain joins TRBV13 and TRBJ2-1; 9 nucleotides agree with TRBD1. The CDR3 spans 16 residues. J lost 0 bases, V lost 4 bases, and 4 bases had no gene match. From germline, CDR1 is PRHDT and CDR2 FYEKMQ (reference sequence). The chain's CDR3 is CASSSEGQGSYNEQFF. CDR3 DNA sequence: TGTGCCAGCAGCTCCGAGGGACAGGGCTCCTACAATGAGCAGTTCTTC. The entire variable domain, with the rest obtained from reference TRBV13 and TRBJ2-1, is as follows: AAGVIQSPRHLIKEKRETATLKCYPIPRHDTVYWYQQGPGQDPQFLISFYEKMQSDKGSIPDRFSAQQFSDYHSELNMSSLELGDSALYFCASSSEGQGSYNEQFFGPGTRLTVL.

This clonotype was picked up many times. V is TRBV5-4 and J is TRBJ2-1, with TRBD2 matching 10 bases. CDR1 is SGHNT, CDR2 YYREEE, per germline (reference sequence). Trimming at V came to 6 bases and at J to 6 bases, leaving 6 bases not matched to a gene. The CDR3 is made up of 14 amino acids. The chain's CDR3 is CASTPSGSGNEQFF. The CDR3 DNA sequence: TGTGCCAGCACCCCTAGCGGGAGCGGCAATGAGCAGTTCTTC.

This clonotype was counted at least ten times. The chain uses TRBV7-9 and TRBJ2-1; perhaps D is TRBD1 or TRBD2 (5 bases each). This CDR3 comprises 15 residues. The germline CDR1 and CDR2 sequences are SEHNR and FQNEAQ (reference sequence). V was clipped by 5 bases and J by 3 bases, with 14 bases between them. This chain's CDR3 is CASSGSEGIYNEQFF. The CDR3 region has the DNA TGTGCCAGCAGCGGGTCTGAGGGGATCTACAATGAGCAGTTCTTC.

This chain joins TRBV5-8 and TRBJ2-7; weak D call: TRBD2 (6 bases). Germline-derived CDR1 and CDR2 are SGHTS and YDEGEE. Trimming took off 1 base at V and 6 bases at J, with 17 bases between the two ends. The CDR3 covers 15 residues. The CDR3 here is CASSLRARTGGEQYF. The CDR3 coding sequence is TGTGCCAGCAGCTTGCGTGCGCGGACCGGGGGCGAGCAGTACTTC.

This clonotype was seen a handful of times. V and J are TRBV7-9 and TRBJ2-4; perhaps TRBD1 as D (6 bases). Deletions cut 5 bases from V and 6 bases from J, with 14 bases between. CDR1 is SEHNR, CDR2 FQNEAQ, per germline (reference sequence). The CDR3 consists of 14 residues. Here the CDR3 reads CASSVNRETNIQYF. The CDR3 DNA sequence: TGTGCCAGCAGCGTTAACAGGGAAACAAACATTCAGTACTTC.

This clonotype was seen only a few times. V and J are TRBV3-1 and TRBJ2-1; no firm D call. The CDR3 is 14 residues long. V gave up 2 bases and J gave up 0 bases, with 5 bases separating them. Germline CDR1 LGHDT, CDR2 YNNKEL (reference sequence). CDR3 bases: TGTGCCAGCAGCCAACCCTTCTCCTACAATGAGCAGTTCTTC. Its protein product is CASSQPFSYNEQFF.

V and J are TRBV30 and TRBJ2-2; D unresolved. CDR3 length: 13 amino acids. V was pared by 0 bases and J by 3 bases, with 5 bases between. Germline assignment: CDR1 GTSNPN and CDR2 SVGIG (reference sequence). CDR3 DNA: TGTGCCTGGAGTGTACAAGACACCGGGGAGCTGTTTTTT. It yields the protein CAWSVQDTGELFF.

This clonotype was detected ten times or more. This sequence joins TRBV7-9 and TRBJ2-1; 12 bases line up with TRBD1. The germline CDR1 and CDR2 sequences are SEHNR and FQNEAQ (reference sequence). This CDR3 has 17 amino acids. V was pared by 5 bases and J by 0 bases, with 5 bases of the junction left unmatched. The CDR3 protein is CASSPGQGASSYNEQFF. CDR3 nucleotide sequence: TGTGCCAGCAGCCCGGGACAGGGGGCGAGCTCCTACAATGAGCAGTTCTTC. Based on the CDR3 plus reference TRBV7-9 and TRBJ2-1, the full variable domain is DTGVSQNPRHKITKRGQNVTFRCDPISEHNRLYWYRQTLGQGPEFLTYFQNEAQLEKSRLLSDRFSAERPKGSFSTLEIQRTEQGDSAMYLCASSPGQGASSYNEQFFGPGTRLTVL.

As for this clonotype: This may arise from a read error, as a much more abundant clone is one base away. CDR3 in DNA: TGTGCCAGCGGTTCTCCGGGACAGGGGAATAGCGAGCAGTTCTTC. Protein: CASGSPGQGNSEQFF. The chain uses TRBV27 and TRBJ2-1; 10 bases fit TRBD1. J gave up 10 bases and V 8 bases, and 14 bases lay outside the gene matches. CDR3 size: 15 residues. The germline CDR1 and CDR2 sequences are MNHEY and SMNVEV (reference sequence).

The V gene is TRBV12-3 or TRBV12-4, the J gene TRBJ2-7, with D perhaps matching TRBD1 or TRBD2 (6 bases each). Trimming removed 0 bases from V and 6 bases from J, with 24 bases in between. The CDR3 sequence is 18 residues long. CDR3 nucleotide sequence: TGTGCCAGCAGTTTAGCGTGGGGGGCTGGGACTCCGATTTTCGAGCAGTACTTC. As protein: CASSLAWGAGTPIFEQYF.

This rearrangement joins TRBV7-6 to TRBJ2-3, with D tentatively TRBD1 or TRBD2 (5 bases each). The CDR3 contains 15 residues. V was cut by 0 bases and J by 1 base, with 8 bases left in between. Per the germline V gene, CDR1 is SGHVS and CDR2 is FNYEAQ. CDR3: CASSLARGGTDTQYF. CDR3 DNA sequence: TGTGCCAGCAGCTTAGCGCGAGGGGGCACAGATACGCAGTATTTT.

This clonotype was detected ten times or more. V usage is TRBV3-1 and J usage is TRBJ1-6; 7 bases align to TRBD1. Per germline, CDR1 LGHDT and CDR2 YNNKEL (reference sequence). This CDR3 spans 14 amino acids. V shed 4 bases and J 7 bases; nucleotides not matched to a gene: 4. Here the CDR3 reads CASSRDRENSPLHF. The CDR3 nucleotides are TGTGCCAGCAGCCGGGACAGAGAAAATTCACCCCTCCACTTT.

V usage is TRBV2 and J usage is TRBJ2-7; 7 bases match TRBD1. Germline CDR1 SNHLY, CDR2 FYNNEI. The V segment lost 3 bases and the J segment 0 bases; nucleotides outside the gene matches: 5. The CDR3 runs 15 residues. The CDR3, as DNA: TGTGCCAGCAGTGACTCAGGGGACAGCTCCTACGAGCAGTACTTC. This translates into CASSDSGDSSYEQYF.

This clonotype turned up a few times. The genes are TRBV5-1 and TRBJ1-1; 7 nucleotides match TRBD1. CDR3 length equals 15 residues. V was pared by 4 bases and J by 4 bases, with 10 bases of the junction left unmatched. CDR1 and CDR2 (germline): SGHRS, YFSETQ. The CDR3 DNA sequence: TGCGCCAGCAGCGTAGCACAGGGGATCGGCACTGAAGCTTTCTTT. It is translated as CASSVAQGIGTEAFF. The whole variable domain, filled in from reference TRBV5-1 and TRBJ1-1, reads KAGVTQTPRYLIKTRGQQVTLSCSPISGHRSVSWYQQTPGQGLQFLFEYFSETQRNKGNFPGRFSGRQFSNSRSEMNVSTLELGDSALYLCASSVAQGIGTEAFFGQGTRLTVV.

The table lists this clonotype with many counts. V is TRBV15 and J is TRBJ2-1; 7 nucleotides line up with TRBD2. The germline CDR1 and CDR2 sequences are LNHNV and YYDKDF (reference sequence). The CDR3 has 15 amino acids. The V segment lost 4 bases and the J segment 2 bases; nucleotides outside the gene matches: 5. The CDR3 nucleotides read TGTGCCACCAGCACGAAGCGGGAAGCCTACAATGAGCAGTTCTTC. Its protein is CATSTKREAYNEQFF.

This clonotype was counted ten times or more. Given the absence of the conserved phenylalanine or tryptophan at the CDR3 end, a read error is likely. The DNA is omitted, as the CDR3 cannot be located on it reliably, and the CDR3 follows TCRdb's listing. The rearrangement joins TRBV25-1 to TRBJ1-1; TRBD1 is the table's D call and was not checked against the DNA. With termini counted, the CDR3 has 12 amino acids. CDR1 and CDR2 from the germline V gene are MGHDK and SYGVNS. The CDR3 sequence is CASSEFTAPGEL.

The rearrangement joins TRBV15 to TRBJ1-4, with D perhaps matching TRBD1 (5 bases). The CDR3 totals 13 residues. V was pared by 6 bases and J by 10 bases, with 15 bases between. Germline-derived CDR1 and CDR2 are LNHNV and YYDKDF (reference sequence). As DNA, the CDR3 is TGTGCCACCAGTCCGACAGAATTGGGAAAACTGTTTTTT. This codes for CATSPTELGKLFF.

This clonotype was found once. The chain links TRBV5-6 to TRBJ2-2; 9 positions agree with TRBD1. V gave up 0 bases and J gave up 4 bases; unmatched junction bases: 7. The CDR3 length is 17 residues. Per germline, CDR1 SGHDT and CDR2 YYEEEE. In DNA, the CDR3 is TGTGCCAGCAGCTTGGCCGAGGGACAGGGACTCACCGGGGAGCTGTTTTTT. This gives the protein CASSLAEGQGLTGELFF. Full variable domain (rest looked up from reference TRBV5-6 and TRBJ2-2): DAGVTQSPTHLIKTRGQQVTLRCSPKSGHDTVSWYQQALGQGPQFIFQYYEEEERQRGNFPDRFSGHQFPNYSSELNVNALLLGDSALYLCASSLAEGQGLTGELFFGEGSRLTVL.

This clonotype was seen many times. The rearrangement links TRBV12-3 or TRBV12-4 to TRBJ1-1; D is unclear. V lost 3 bases and J lost 0, with 5 bases in between. CDR3 length: 13 residues. The CDR3 nucleotides are TGTGCCAGCAGTTTTGTTATGAACACTGAAGCTTTCTTT. Its translation is CASSFVMNTEAFF.

This clonotype occurred a few times. This chain uses TRBV6-1 with TRBJ1-6; 10 bases line up with TRBD1. V shed 2 bases and J 10 bases; nucleotides not matched to a gene: 11. CDR1 MNHNS and CDR2 SASEGT come from the germline V gene. The CDR3 sequence is 17 residues long. Here the CDR3 reads CASSESGQGIVISPLHF. The CDR3, as DNA: TGTGCCAGCAGTGAATCGGGACAGGGGATTGTAATCTCACCCCTCCACTTT.